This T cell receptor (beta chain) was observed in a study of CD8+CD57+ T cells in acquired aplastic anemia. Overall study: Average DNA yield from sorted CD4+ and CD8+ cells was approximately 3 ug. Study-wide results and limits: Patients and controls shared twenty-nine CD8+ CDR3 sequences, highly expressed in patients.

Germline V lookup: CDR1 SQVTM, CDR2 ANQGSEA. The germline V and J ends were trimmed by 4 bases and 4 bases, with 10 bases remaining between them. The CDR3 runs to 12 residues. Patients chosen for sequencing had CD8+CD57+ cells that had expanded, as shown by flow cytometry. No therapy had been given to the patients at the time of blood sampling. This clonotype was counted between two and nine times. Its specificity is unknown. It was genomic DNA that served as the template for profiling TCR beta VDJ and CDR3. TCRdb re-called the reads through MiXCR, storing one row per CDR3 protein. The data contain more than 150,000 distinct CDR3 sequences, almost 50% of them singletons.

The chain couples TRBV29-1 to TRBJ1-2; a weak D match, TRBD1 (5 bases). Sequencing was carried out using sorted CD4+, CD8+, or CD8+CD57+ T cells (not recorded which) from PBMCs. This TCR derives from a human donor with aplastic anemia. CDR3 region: CSVGVGTYGYTF. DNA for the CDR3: TGCAGCGTTGGTGTGGGGACCTATGGCTACACCTTC.